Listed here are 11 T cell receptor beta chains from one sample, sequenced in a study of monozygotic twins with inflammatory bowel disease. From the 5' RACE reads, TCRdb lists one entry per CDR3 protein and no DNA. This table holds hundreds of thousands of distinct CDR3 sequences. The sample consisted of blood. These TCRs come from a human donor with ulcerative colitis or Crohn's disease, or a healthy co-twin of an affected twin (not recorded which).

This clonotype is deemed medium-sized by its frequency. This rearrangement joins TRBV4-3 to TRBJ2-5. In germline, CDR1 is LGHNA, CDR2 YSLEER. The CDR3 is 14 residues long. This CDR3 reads CASSQDETAETQYF.

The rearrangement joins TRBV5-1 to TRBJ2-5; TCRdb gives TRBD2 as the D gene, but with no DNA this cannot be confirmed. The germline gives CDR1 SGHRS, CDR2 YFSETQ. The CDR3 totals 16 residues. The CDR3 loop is CASSLSLAGTQETQYF. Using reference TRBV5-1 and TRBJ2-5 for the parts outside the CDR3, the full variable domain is KAGVTQTPRYLIKTRGQQVTLSCSPISGHRSVSWYQQTPGQGLQFLFEYFSETQRNKGNFPGRFSGRQFSNSRSEMNVSTLELGDSALYLCASSLSLAGTQETQYFGPGTRLLVL.

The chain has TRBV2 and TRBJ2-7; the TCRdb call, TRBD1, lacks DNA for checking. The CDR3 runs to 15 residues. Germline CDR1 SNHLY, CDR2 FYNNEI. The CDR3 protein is CASSDKRTGSYEQYF.

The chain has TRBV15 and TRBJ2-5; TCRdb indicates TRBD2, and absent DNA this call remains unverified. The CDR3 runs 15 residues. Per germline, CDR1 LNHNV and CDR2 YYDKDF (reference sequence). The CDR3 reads CATSRGAGGRETQYF.

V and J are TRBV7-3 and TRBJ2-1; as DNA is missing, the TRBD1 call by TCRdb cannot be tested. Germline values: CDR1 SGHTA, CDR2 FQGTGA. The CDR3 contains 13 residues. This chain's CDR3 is CASSPRQGWEQFF.

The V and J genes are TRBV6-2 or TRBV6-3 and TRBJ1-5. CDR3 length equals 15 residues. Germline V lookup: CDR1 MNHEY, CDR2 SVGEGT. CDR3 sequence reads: CASSYTTISNQPQHF.

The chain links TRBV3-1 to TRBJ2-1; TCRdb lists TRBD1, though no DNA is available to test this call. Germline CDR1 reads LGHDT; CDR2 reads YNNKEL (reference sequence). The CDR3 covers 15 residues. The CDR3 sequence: CASSQRGGGDNEQFF.

The CDR3 loop reads CASSATGQGVGTQYF. The chain joins TRBV25-1 to TRBJ2-5; without DNA, the TCRdb call of TRBD1 cannot be checked. This CDR3 comprises 15 residues. The germline V gene has CDR1 MGHDK and CDR2 SYGVNS.

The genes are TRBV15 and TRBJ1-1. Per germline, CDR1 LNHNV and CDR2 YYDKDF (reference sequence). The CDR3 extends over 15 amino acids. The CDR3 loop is CATSEGVRMNTEAFF.

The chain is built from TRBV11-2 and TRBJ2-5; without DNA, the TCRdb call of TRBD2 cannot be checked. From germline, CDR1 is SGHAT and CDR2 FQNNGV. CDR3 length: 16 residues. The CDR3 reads CASTSDSGGGRETQYF.

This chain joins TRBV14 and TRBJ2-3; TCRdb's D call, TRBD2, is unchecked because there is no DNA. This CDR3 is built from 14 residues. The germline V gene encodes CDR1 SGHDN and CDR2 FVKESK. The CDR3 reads CASSQDISGSTQYF.